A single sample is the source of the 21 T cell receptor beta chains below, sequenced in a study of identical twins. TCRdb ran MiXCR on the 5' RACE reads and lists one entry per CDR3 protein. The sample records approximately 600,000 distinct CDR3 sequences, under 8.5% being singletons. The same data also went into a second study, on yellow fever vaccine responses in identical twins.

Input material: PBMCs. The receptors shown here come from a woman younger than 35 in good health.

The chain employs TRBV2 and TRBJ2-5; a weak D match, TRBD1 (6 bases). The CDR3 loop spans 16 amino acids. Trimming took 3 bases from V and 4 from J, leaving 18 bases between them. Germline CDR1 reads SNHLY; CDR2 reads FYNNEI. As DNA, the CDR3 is TGTGCCAGCAGTGAGCTACAGGGACCAGTCTCAGAGACCCAGTACTTC. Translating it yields CASSELQGPVSETQYF.

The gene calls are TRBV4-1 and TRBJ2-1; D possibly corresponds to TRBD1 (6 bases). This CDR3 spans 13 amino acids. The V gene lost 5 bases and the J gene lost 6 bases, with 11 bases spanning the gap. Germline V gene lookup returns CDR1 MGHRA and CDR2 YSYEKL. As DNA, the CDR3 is TGCGCCAGCAGCGTAACAGGGACCAATGAGCAGTTCTTC. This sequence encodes CASSVTGTNEQFF.

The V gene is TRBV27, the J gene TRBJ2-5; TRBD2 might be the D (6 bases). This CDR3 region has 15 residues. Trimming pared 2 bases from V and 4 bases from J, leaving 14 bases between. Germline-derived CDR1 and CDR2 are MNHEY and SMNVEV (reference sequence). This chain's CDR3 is CASSLAGRETETQYF. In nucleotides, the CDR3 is TGTGCCAGCAGTTTAGCCGGGAGAGAGACAGAGACCCAGTACTTC.

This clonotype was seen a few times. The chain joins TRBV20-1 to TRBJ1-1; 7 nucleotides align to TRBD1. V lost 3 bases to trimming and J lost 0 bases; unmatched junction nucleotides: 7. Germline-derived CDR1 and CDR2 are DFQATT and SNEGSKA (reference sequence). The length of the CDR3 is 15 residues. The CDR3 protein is CSASVQGRMNTEAFF. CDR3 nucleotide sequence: TGCAGTGCTAGCGTACAGGGGCGCATGAACACTGAAGCTTTCTTT.

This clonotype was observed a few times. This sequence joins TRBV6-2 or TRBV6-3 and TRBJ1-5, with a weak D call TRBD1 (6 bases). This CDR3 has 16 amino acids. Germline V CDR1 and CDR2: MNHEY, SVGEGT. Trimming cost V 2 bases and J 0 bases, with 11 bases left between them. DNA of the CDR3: TGTGCCAGCAGTTACCGGGACACCTATAGCAATCAGCCCCAGCATTTT. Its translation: CASSYRDTYSNQPQHF.

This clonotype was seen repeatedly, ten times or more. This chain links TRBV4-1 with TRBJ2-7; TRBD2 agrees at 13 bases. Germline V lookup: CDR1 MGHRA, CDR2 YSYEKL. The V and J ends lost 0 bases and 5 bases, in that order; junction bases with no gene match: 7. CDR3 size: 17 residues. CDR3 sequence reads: CASSQELAGGPVNEQYF. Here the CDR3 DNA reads TGCGCCAGCAGCCAAGAACTAGCGGGAGGGCCCGTCAACGAGCAGTACTTC.

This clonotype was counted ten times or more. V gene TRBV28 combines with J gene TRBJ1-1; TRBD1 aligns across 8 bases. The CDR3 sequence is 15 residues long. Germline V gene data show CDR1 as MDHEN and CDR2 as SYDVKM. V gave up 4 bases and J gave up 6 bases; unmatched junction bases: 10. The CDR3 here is CASSSTSTGVSEAFF. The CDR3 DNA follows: TGTGCCAGCAGTTCAACCTCGACAGGGGTGTCTGAAGCTTTCTTT.

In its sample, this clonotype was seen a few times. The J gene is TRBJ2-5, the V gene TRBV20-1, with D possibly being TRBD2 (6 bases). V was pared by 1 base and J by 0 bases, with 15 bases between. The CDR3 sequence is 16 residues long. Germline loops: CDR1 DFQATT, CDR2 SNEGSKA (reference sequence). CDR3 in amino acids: CSARAPRGGYQETQYF. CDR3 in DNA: TGCAGTGCTAGAGCCCCCCGCGGAGGGTACCAAGAGACCCAGTACTTC.

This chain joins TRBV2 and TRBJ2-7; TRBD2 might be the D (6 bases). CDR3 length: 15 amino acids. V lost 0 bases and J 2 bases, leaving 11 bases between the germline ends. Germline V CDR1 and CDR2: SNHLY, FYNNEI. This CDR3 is CASSEARGPAYEQYV. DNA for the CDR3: TGTGCCAGCAGTGAAGCGCGGGGCCCCGCCTACGAGCAGTACGTC.

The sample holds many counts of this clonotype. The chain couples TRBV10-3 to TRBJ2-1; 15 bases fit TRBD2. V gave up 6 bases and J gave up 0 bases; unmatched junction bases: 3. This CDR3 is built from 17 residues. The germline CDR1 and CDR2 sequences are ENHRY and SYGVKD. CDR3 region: CAISGTSGRSSYNEQFF. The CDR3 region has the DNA TGTGCCATCAGCGGGACTAGCGGGAGGAGCTCCTACAATGAGCAGTTCTTC.

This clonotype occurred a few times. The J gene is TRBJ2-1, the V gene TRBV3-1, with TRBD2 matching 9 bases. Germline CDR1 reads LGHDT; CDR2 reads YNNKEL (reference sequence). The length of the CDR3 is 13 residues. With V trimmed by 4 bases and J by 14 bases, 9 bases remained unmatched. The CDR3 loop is CASSRRLAVGEFF. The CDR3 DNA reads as TGTGCCAGCAGCCGCCGACTAGCGGTGGGCGAGTTCTTC.

CDR3 in DNA: TGTGCCAGCACCATAACAGGGGTTTGGGAGACCCAGTACTTC. It yields the protein CASTITGVWETQYF. The genes are TRBV28 and TRBJ2-5; 7 bases fit TRBD1. Germline CDR1 MDHEN, CDR2 SYDVKM. The CDR3 is 14 amino acids. J was trimmed by 5 bases and V by 7 bases; bases with no gene match: 10.

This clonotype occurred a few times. The CDR3 here is CASSPRRGAPNTGELFF. The CDR3, as DNA: TGTGCCAGCAGCCCCCGCAGGGGGGCCCCGAACACCGGGGAGCTGTTTTTT. The rearrangement uses TRBV7-8 and TRBJ2-2, with D possibly matching TRBD1 (7 bases). Germline CDR1 reads SGHVS; CDR2 reads FQNEAQ. The V end was cut by 5 bases, the J end by 0 bases, with 16 bases between. There are 17 residues in the CDR3.

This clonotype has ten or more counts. Here the CDR3 DNA reads TGCAGCGTTAATTCGGCCGGCGGGAGCTCCTACAATGAGCAGTTCTTC. Protein sequence: CSVNSAGGSSYNEQFF. The V and J genes are TRBV29-1 and TRBJ2-1; 7 bases map to TRBD2. Germline V gene sequence: CDR1 SQVTM, CDR2 ANQGSEA. J lost 0 bases, V lost 5 bases, and 10 bases had no gene match. The CDR3 has 16 amino acids.

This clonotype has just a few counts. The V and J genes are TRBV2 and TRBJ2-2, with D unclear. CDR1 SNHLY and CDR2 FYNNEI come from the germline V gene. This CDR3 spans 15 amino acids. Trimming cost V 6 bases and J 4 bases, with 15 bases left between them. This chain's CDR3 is CASSPGRQRTGELFF. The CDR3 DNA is TGTGCCAGCAGCCCCGGACGGCAGCGCACCGGGGAGCTGTTTTTT.

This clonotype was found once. CDR3 in amino acids: CAGSTPVHYEQYV. CDR3 DNA sequence: TGCGCCGGGAGCACTCCGGTTCACTACGAGCAGTACGTC. The chain couples TRBV10-2 to TRBJ2-7, with D possibly being TRBD2 (5 bases). This CDR3 comprises 13 residues. Germline CDR1 WSHSY, CDR2 SAAADI. Trimming took 11 bases from V and 3 from J, leaving 17 bases between them.

The CDR3 DNA reads as TGCAGCGTTGAAGGCCGTAATAATGAAAAACTGTTTTTT. Amino acids: CSVEGRNNEKLFF. The chain has TRBV29-1 and TRBJ1-4; no reliable D call. Germline V CDR1 and CDR2: SQVTM, ANQGSEA. The CDR3 loop spans 13 amino acids. V was clipped by 1 base and J by 4 bases, with 7 bases between them.

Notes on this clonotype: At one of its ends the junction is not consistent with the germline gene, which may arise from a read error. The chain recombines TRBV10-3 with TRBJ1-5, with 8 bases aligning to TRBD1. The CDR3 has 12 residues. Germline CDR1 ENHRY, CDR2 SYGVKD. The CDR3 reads CATGTGNHPQHF. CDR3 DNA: TGTGCCACGGGGACAGGCAATCACCCCCAGCATTTT.

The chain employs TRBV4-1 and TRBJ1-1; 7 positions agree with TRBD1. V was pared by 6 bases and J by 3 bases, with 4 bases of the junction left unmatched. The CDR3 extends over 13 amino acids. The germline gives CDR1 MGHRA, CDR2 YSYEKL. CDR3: CASSQTGHTEAFF. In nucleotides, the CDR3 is TGCGCCAGCAGTCAGACAGGGCACACTGAAGCTTTCTTT.

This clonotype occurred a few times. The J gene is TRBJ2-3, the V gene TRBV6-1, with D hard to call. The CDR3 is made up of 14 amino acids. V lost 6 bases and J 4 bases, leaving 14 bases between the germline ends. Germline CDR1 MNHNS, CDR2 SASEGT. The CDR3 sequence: CASRTAPVADTQYF. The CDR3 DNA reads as TGTGCCAGCAGAACAGCCCCGGTTGCAGATACGCAGTATTTT.

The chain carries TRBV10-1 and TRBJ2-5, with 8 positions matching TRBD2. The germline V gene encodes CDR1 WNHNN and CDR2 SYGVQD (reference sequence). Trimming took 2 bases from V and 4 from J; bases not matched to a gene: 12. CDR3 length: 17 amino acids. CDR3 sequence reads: CASSETLAEKKGETQYF. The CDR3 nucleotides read TGCGCCAGCAGTGAGACACTAGCGGAAAAAAAGGGAGAGACCCAGTACTTC.